The text below deals with one TCR beta chain. Its matching antigen is unknown. These data come from a study of cytomegalovirus exposure and HLA in healthy donors. The CDR3 runs 14 residues. V was pared by 1 base and J by 3 bases, with 9 bases between. The germline gives CDR1 SGHTA, CDR2 FQGNSA. This PCR relied on a set of 60 Vbeta primers and 13 Jbeta primers. Sequencing used immunoSEQ multiplex PCR; TCRdb keeps in-frame clones, though not all of them. The sample lists some 100,000 clones, approximately 77% seen once, with 13% to 15% in the top ten. Notes on the study in general: In vitro assays verified that three CMV-associated chains recognized CMV antigens specifically. Immune exposure was documented only through CMV serostatus.

Sequencing was carried out using PBMCs. The TCR comes from a male donor in good health and CMV-seropositive. This chain connects TRBV7-2 to TRBJ2-5; D may be TRBD1 (5 bases). The chain's CDR3 is CASSLEAGKETQYF. CDR3 DNA sequence: TGTGCCAGCAGCTTAGAAGCAGGGAAAGAGACCCAGTACTTC.